This T cell receptor beta chain came from a study of CD8+ T cells in alopecia areata. Study-level information: Twice a day, 5 to 10 mg of oral tofacitinib was administered to treated patients.

Germline CDR1 reads SQVTM; CDR2 reads ANQGSEA. The CDR3 sequence is 12 residues long. The V segment lost 3 bases and the J segment 3 bases; nucleotides outside the gene matches: 0. In each case, RNA was isolated and then reverse transcribed into cDNA as the sequencing template. Sequencing used immunoSEQ multiplex PCR; TCRdb keeps in-frame clones, though not all of them. The profile shows under 300,000 clones, less than 80% of them singletons. Specimens obtained from alopecia areata patients comprised lesional scalp punch biopsies and peripheral blood. The sample was CD4+ T cells sorted from blood, taken at week 0. This receptor was obtained from a human donor with alopecia areata. The gene calls are TRBV29-1 and TRBJ1-2; 8 bases match TRBD1. CDR3 region: CSVETGDYGYTF. DNA for the CDR3: TGCAGCGTTGAGACAGGGGACTATGGCTACACCTTC.